A single T cell receptor beta chain is shown here with its context. V lost 2 bases and J lost 7, with 11 bases in between. Germline V gives CDR1 MNHEY, CDR2 SVGAGI. This CDR3 comprises 13 residues. This entry comes from a study of blood T cell repertoires in COVID-19. Study as a whole: Italy, Spain and the United States were the sources of the convalescent and acute COVID-19 samples. Sources were T cells, B-cell-depleted T cells, or PBMCs; the material itself was cDNA or gDNA.

In the original processing: Nucleated cell number was recorded as an estimate derived from reference gene primer amplification. TCRdb's table, derived via immunoSEQ multiplex PCR, lists solely in-frame clones and lacks some. That table supplies the V and J calls and clone size; D and trimming were determined from the DNA. This table holds roughly 150,000 clones, about 88% found once. The chain carries TRBV6-5 and TRBJ1-2, with D possibly being TRBD1 (6 bases). The source material was peripheral blood. The TCR sequence derives from a woman between 65 and 79 years old with acute or convalescent COVID-19. In nucleotides, the CDR3 is TGTGCCAGCAGTTACAACAGGGTGACTGGCTACACCTTC. Protein sequence: CASSYNRVTGYTF.